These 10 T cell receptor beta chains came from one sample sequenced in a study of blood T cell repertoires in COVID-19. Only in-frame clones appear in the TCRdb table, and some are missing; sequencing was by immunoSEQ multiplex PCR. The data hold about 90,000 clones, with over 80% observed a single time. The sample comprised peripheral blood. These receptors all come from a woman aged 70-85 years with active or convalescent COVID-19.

The CDR3, as DNA: TGTGCCAGCAGCCCATCCGAGACAGGGCAATACGAGCAGTACTTC. It translates to CASSPSETGQYEQYF. This rearrangement joins TRBV3-1 (or the pseudogene TRBV3-2) to TRBJ2-7; 7 nucleotides line up with TRBD1. The CDR3 runs to 15 residues. The germline V gene encodes CDR1 LGHDT and CDR2 YNNKEL (reference sequence). V lost 4 bases and J lost 4; bases outside the gene matches: 10.

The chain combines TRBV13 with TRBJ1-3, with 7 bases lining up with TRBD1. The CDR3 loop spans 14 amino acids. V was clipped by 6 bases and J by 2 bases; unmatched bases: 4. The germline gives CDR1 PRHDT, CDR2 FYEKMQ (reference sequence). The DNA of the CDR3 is TGTGCCAGCAGTAGGGGGCTGCCTGGAAACACCATATATTTT. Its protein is CASSRGLPGNTIYF.

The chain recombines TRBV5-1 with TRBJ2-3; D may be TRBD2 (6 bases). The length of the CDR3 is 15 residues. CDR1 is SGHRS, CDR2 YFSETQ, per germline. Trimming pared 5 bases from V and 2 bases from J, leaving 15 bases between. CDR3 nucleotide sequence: TGCGCCAGCAGTCCGGGAGCAGTGGCCACAGATACGCAGTATTTT. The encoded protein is CASSPGAVATDTQYF.

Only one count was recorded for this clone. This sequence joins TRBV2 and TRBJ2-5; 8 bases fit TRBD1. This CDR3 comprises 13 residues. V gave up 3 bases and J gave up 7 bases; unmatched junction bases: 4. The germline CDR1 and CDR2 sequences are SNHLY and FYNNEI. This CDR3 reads CASSDRGLGTQYF. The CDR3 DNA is TGTGCCAGCAGTGACAGGGGGCTTGGGACCCAGTACTTC.

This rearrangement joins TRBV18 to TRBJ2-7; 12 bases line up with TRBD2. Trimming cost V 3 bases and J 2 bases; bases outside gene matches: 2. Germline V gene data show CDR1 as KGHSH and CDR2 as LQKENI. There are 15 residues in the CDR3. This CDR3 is CASSPRTSGAYEQYF. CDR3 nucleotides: TGTGCCAGCTCACCTAGGACTAGCGGGGCCTACGAGCAGTACTTC.

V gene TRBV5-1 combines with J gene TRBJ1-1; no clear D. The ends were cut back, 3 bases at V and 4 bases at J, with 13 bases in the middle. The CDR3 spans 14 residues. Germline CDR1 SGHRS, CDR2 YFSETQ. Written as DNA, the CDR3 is TGCGCCAGCAGCTCCACAAGCGGAAGCACTGAAGCTTTCTTT. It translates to CASSSTSGSTEAFF.

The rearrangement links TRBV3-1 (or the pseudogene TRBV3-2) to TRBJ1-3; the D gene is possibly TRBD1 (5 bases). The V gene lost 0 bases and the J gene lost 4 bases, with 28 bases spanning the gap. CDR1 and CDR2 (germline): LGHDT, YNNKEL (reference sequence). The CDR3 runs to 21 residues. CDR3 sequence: CASSQDLMGGTLEECGNTIYF. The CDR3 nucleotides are TGTGCCAGCAGCCAAGATCTTATGGGGGGGACCTTAGAGGAGTGCGGAAACACCATATATTTT.

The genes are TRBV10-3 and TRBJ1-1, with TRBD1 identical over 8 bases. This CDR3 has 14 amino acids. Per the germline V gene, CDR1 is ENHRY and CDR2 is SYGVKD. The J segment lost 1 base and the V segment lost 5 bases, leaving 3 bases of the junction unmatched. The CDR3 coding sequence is TGTGCCATCAGTACGGGACAGGAGAACACTGAAGCTTTCTTT. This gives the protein CAISTGQENTEAFF.

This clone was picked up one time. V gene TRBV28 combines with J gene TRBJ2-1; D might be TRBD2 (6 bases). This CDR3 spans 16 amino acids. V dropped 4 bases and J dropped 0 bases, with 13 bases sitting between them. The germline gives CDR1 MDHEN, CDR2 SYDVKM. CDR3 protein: CASSSFGDSSYNEQFF. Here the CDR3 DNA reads TGTGCCAGCAGTTCTTTCGGGGACTCCTCCTACAATGAGCAGTTCTTC.

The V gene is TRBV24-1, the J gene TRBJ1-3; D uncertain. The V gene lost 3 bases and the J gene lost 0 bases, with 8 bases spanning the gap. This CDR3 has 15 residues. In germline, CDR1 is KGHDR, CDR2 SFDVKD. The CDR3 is CATSDPRSSGNTIYF. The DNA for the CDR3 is TGTGCCACCAGTGATCCCCGTTCCTCTGGAAACACCATATATTTT.